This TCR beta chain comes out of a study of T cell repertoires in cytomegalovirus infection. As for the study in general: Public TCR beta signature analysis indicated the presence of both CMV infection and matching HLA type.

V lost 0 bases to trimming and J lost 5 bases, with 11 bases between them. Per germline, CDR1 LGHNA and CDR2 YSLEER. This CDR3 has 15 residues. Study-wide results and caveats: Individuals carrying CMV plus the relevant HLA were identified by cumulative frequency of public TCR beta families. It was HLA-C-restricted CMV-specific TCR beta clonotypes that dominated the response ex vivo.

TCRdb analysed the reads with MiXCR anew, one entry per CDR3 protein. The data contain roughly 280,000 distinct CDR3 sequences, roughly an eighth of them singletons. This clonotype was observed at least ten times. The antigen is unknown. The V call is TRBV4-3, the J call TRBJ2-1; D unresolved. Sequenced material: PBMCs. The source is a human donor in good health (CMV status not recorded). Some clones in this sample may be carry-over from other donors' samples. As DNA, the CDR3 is TGCGCCAGCAGCCAAGAAGGAGACCTAAACAATGAGCAGTTCTTC. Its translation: CASSQEGDLNNEQFF.